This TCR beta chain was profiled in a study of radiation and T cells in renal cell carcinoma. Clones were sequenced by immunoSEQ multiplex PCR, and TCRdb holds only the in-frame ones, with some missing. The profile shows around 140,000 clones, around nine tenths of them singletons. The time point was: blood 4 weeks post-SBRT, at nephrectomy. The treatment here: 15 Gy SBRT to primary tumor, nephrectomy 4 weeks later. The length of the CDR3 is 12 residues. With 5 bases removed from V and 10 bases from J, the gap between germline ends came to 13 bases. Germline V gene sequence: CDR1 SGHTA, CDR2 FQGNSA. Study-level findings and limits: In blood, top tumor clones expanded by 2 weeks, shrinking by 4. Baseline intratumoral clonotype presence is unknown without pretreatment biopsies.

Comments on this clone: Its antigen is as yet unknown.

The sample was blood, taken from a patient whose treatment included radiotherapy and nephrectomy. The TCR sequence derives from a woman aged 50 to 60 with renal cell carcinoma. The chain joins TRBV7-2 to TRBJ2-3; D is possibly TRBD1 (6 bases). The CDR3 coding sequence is TGTGCCAGCAGCCCACAGGGACCCTCGCAGTATTTT. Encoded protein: CASSPQGPSQYF.